This T cell receptor (beta chain) was sequenced for a study of a mutant IDH1 vaccine in newly diagnosed glioma. The wider study: Among treated patients, roughly 60% were male and around 38% female, and mean age was about 41 years.

Method: immunoSEQ multiplex PCR; TCRdb's copy keeps in-frame clones and lacks some. The repertoire holds tens of thousands of clones, with almost 95% as singletons. The CDR3 is 11 residues long. Germline CDR1 LGHNA, CDR2 YNFKEQ. In the case of this clone: Its cognate antigen is unknown. A junction end diverges from the germline sequence, so it may reflect a read error.

Time point described: week 35, safety follow-up. Every vaccination contained 300 ug of the mutant IDH1 20-mer peptide and was paired with topical imiquimod. V is TRBV4-2 and J is TRBJ2-7; 8 nucleotides align to TRBD1. The source is a man aged 50 to 60 with glioma. This specimen consisted of PBMCs, obtained from a glioma patient whose treatment included an IDH1 peptide vaccine. The CDR3 sequence is CASDQGAEHVF. Here the CDR3 DNA reads TGTGCCAGTGACCAGGGGGCTGAGCATGTCTTC.